This T cell receptor (beta chain) was retrieved from a study of T cells after yellow fever vaccination. About this clonotype itself: The junction differs from germline at one of its ends, possibly a read error.

Germline V gene data show CDR1 as SSHAT and CDR2 as FNYEAQ (reference sequence). CDR3 size: 17 residues. TCRdb independently ran MiXCR on the 5' RACE reads; one entry per CDR3 protein. The table includes 550,000 to 750,000 distinct CDR3 sequences, about 14% detected once. The clonotype comes from a man aged 25 to 40 who received the YFV17D yellow fever vaccine. The source material was PBMCs, sampled on the day of the yellow fever booster vaccination. The V call is TRBV7-7, the J call TRBJ2-1, with D perhaps TRBD1 or TRBD2 (6 bases each). The CDR3 is CASSPFPAGGEYNEQFF. The CDR3 region has the DNA TGTGCTAGCAGCCCATTTCCGGCCGGGGGCGAATACAATGAGCAGTTCTTC.